What follows describes a single TCR beta chain. Its antigen is currently unknown. These data come from a study of T cell responses to AZD1222 COVID-19 vaccine. Across the whole study: Researchers grouped second doses given at about 4 or about 12 weeks into one pool.

Study results and caveats: Samples come after the peak T cell response, not at day 14. The donor group comprised mostly white British people and more females; the analysis possibly underestimated clonal diversity.

Profiled with immunoSEQ multiplex PCR; TCRdb holds only in-frame clones, not every one. Of some 140,000 clones in the sample, approximately 90% were seen once. V was shortened by 4 bases and J by 6 bases, with 7 bases between the two germline ends. Germline values: CDR1 KGHDR, CDR2 SFDVKD. This CDR3 has 12 amino acids. The sample consisted of peripheral blood, taken on day 0 of AZD1222 vaccination. This sequence joins TRBV24-1 and TRBJ2-3, with D maybe TRBD1 (5 bases). The origin of this receptor is an adult in good health. The CDR3 here is CATSENRDTQYF. Written as DNA, the CDR3 is TGTGCCACCAGTGAAAACAGGGATACGCAGTATTTT.